These 17 T cell receptor beta chains originate from one sample sequenced in a study of breast tumors, draining lymph nodes, adjacent tissues. The lymph nodes were axillary draining lymph nodes from breast cancer patients. TCRdb ran MiXCR on the multiplex PCR reads and lists one entry per CDR3 protein. This sample has about 180,000 distinct CDR3 sequences, with 25% to 40% found just once. The sample comprised axillary lymph node tissue. The receptors here all came from a female donor with breast cancer. Some clones in this sample may be carry-over from other donors' samples.

J is TRBJ2-4 and V is TRBV30; D might be TRBD1 (6 bases). Germline lookup yields CDR1 GTSNPN and CDR2 SVGIG (reference sequence). V lost 7 bases to trimming and J lost 6 bases, with 22 bases between them. The CDR3 totals 15 residues. CDR3 in DNA: TGTGCCTTTCGACAGGTTTGGGATGCGAGAAACATTCAGTACTTC. This translates into CAFRQVWDARNIQYF.

This clonotype has ten or more counts. The chain couples TRBV5-1 to TRBJ1-4, with a possible D match to TRBD1 (6 bases). Germline V CDR1 and CDR2: SGHRS, YFSETQ. CDR3 length equals 15 residues. V was shortened by 1 base and J by 8 bases, with 15 bases between the two germline ends. CDR3 coding DNA: TGCGCCAGCAGCTTGCCCGGAGGGGGGCGCGAAAAACTGTTTTTT. This sequence encodes CASSLPGGGREKLFF.

For this clonotype: The junction departs from the called germline gene at one end, perhaps through a read error. The rearrangement links TRBV5-1 to TRBJ2-7; 7 bases are a match to TRBD1. The CDR3 totals 14 residues. The germline CDR1 and CDR2 sequences are SGHRS and YFSETQ. CDR3 nucleotides: TGCGCCAGCAGCCCCGACAGGGCCTCCTACGAGCGGTACTTC. Translating gives CASSPDRASYERYF.

At least ten counts were recorded for this clonotype. This chain uses TRBV7-8 with TRBJ1-3, with 7 bases identical to TRBD1. Unmatched junction bases numbered 6, after V lost 3 bases and J lost 1 base. Germline V gives CDR1 SGHVS, CDR2 FQNEAQ. This CDR3 is 16 amino acids long. CDR3 bases: TGTGCCAGCAGCTTCACACAGGGGATATCTGGAAACACCATATATTTT. Encoded protein: CASSFTQGISGNTIYF.

The rearrangement joins TRBV13 to TRBJ2-7; TRBD1 matches 9 bases. In germline, CDR1 is PRHDT, CDR2 FYEKMQ (reference sequence). The CDR3 consists of 13 residues. The trim removed 3 bases at V and 7 bases at J, leaving 4 bases unmatched. The CDR3, as DNA: TGTGCCAGCAGCTTGTACAGGGGGCAAGAGCAGTACTTC. Protein: CASSLYRGQEQYF.

On this clonotype: A much larger clone lies a single base off, so this may be a read error. The rearrangement joins TRBV14 to TRBJ2-1, with D tentatively TRBD2 (6 bases). CDR3 length equals 16 residues. Looked up from germline, CDR1 is SGHDN and CDR2 is FVKESK. The CDR3, as DNA: TGTGCCAGCAGCCATTACGGGAGTCGATCCTGCAATGAGCAGTTCTTC. Translated: CASSHYGSRSCNEQFF.

This clonotype was seen a few times. This could be a read error, since a much larger clone is one nucleotide away. V usage is TRBV12-3 or TRBV12-4 and J usage is TRBJ1-5; D might be TRBD1 (5 bases). Trimming left V 3 bases short and J 3 bases short, with 12 bases between. The CDR3 is 15 residues long. This CDR3 reads CASSFGPGPNQPQHF. The CDR3 region has the DNA TGTGCCAGCAGTTTCGGTCCGGGACCCAATCAGCCCCAGCATTTT.

This clonotype was observed at least ten times. The CDR3 DNA sequence: TGTGCCAGCGGAAGCAATCAGCCCCAGCATTTT. Protein product: CASGSNQPQHF. J is TRBJ1-5 and V is TRBV6-5; D ambiguous. The CDR3 runs to 11 residues. Trimming shortened V by 8 bases and J by 1 base, and 3 bases separated the two germline ends. The germline V gene has CDR1 MNHEY and CDR2 SVGAGI.

This clonotype was detected ten times or more. The gene calls are TRBV6-5 and TRBJ1-2; TRBD1 aligns across 11 bases. J gave up 4 bases and V 2 bases, and 12 bases lay outside the gene matches. From germline, CDR1 is MNHEY and CDR2 SVGAGI. The CDR3 has 18 residues. The CDR3 reads CASSYQWTGGGRTYGYTF. Here the CDR3 DNA reads TGTGCCAGCAGTTACCAATGGACAGGGGGCGGTAGGACCTATGGCTACACCTTC.

This clonotype has ten or more counts. The chain employs TRBV19 and TRBJ1-2, with 7 bases matching TRBD1. This CDR3 region has 17 residues. V shed 4 bases and J 4 bases; nucleotides not matched to a gene: 15. Germline V gene data show CDR1 as LNHDA and CDR2 as SQIVND (reference sequence). CDR3 in amino acids: CASSTHLDRDGSYGYTF. CDR3 in DNA: TGTGCCAGTAGTACCCACCTTGACAGGGATGGTAGCTATGGCTACACCTTC. Supplemented by reference TRBV19 and TRBJ1-2, the full variable domain reads DGGITQSPKYLFRKEGQNVTLSCEQNLNHDAMYWYRQDPGQGLRLIYYSQIVNDFQKGDIAEGYSVSREKKESFPLTVTSAQKNPTAFYLCASSTHLDRDGSYGYTFGSGTRLTVV.

This clonotype was counted only a few times. This chain joins TRBV6-5 and TRBJ1-5; D is undetermined. The CDR3 sequence is 13 residues long. The V gene lost 0 bases and the J gene lost 7 bases, with 7 bases spanning the gap. CDR1 is MNHEY and CDR2 is SVGAGI in the germline V gene. CDR3: CASSYSTAQPQHF. Here the CDR3 DNA reads TGTGCCAGCAGTTACTCGACGGCCCAGCCCCAGCATTTT.

This clonotype was counted ten times or more. In DNA form, the CDR3 reads TGTGCCAGCAGCGTCTCAACAGGCTTAACCTACGAGCAGTACTTC. Its translation: CASSVSTGLTYEQYF. The J gene is TRBJ2-7, the V gene TRBV9; TRBD1 might be the D (5 bases). From germline, CDR1 is SGDLS and CDR2 YYNGEE. The CDR3 is made up of 15 amino acids. The V and J ends lost 2 bases and 2 bases respectively, with 14 bases between them.

This clonotype was detected many times. This chain links TRBV12-5 with TRBJ1-2; tentatively, D is TRBD1 (5 bases). This CDR3 has 15 residues. V was shortened by 3 bases and J by 4 bases, with 15 bases between the two germline ends. Germline CDR1 is LGHNT and CDR2 is FRNRAP. CDR3 residues: CASGLVGWGSYGYTF. The DNA of the CDR3 is TGTGCTAGTGGTTTAGTTGGCTGGGGGTCCTATGGCTACACCTTC.

In its sample, this clonotype was seen many times. The CDR3 DNA sequence: TGTGCCAGCAGCTTAGTTCTAGCACTGAATGAGCAGTTCTTC. Its protein is CASSLVLALNEQFF. V usage is TRBV11-2 and J usage is TRBJ2-1; TRBD2 is a possible D gene (5 bases). The CDR3 runs to 14 residues. Trimming took off 1 base at V and 7 bases at J, with 11 bases between the two ends. From germline, CDR1 is SGHAT and CDR2 FQNNGV.

This clonotype was found once. The chain joins TRBV20-1 to TRBJ1-2; D is unclear. Trimming took 3 bases from V and 4 from J, leaving 15 bases between them. The CDR3 covers 14 residues. Germline V CDR1 and CDR2: DFQATT, SNEGSKA (reference sequence). Here the CDR3 reads CSASDPTSAYGYTF. CDR3 nucleotide sequence: TGCAGTGCTAGTGACCCGACCTCAGCCTATGGCTACACCTTC.

This clonotype was recorded many times. One end of the junction varies from germline; a read error may be responsible. The rearrangement uses TRBV7-7 and TRBJ2-5; D is unresolved. CDR1 and CDR2 from the germline V gene are SSHAT and FNYEAQ (reference sequence). The CDR3 totals 14 residues. The CDR3 DNA reads TGTGCTAGCAGCGAAACAGTGTTGGTAGGGACCCAGTACTTC. The encoded protein is CASSETVLVGTQYF.

This clonotype was seen at least ten times. The V gene is TRBV5-6, the J gene TRBJ2-3, with D possibly TRBD1 on 6 matching bases. This CDR3 comprises 15 residues. V was clipped by 4 bases and J by 0 bases, with 12 bases between them. Germline CDR1 and CDR2: SGHDT and YYEEEE. The CDR3 sequence: CASSPRGHSTDTQYF. The CDR3 DNA sequence: TGTGCCAGCAGCCCCCGGGGACACAGCACAGATACGCAGTATTTT.